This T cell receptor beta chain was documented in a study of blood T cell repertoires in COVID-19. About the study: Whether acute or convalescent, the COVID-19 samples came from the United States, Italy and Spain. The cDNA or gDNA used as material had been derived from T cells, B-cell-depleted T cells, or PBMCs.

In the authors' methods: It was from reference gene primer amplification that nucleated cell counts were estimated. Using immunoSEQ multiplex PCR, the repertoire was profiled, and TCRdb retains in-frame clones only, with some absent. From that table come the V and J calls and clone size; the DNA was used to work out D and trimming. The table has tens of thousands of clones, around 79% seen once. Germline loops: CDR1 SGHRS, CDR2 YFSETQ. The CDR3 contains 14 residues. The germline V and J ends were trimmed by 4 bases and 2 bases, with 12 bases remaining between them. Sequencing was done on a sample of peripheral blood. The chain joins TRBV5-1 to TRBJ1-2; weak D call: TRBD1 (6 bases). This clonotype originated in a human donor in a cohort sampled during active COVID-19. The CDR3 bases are TGCGCCAGCAGCGATCCTACAGGGAACTATGGCTACACCTTC. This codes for CASSDPTGNYGYTF.